The rows below give T cell receptor beta chains drawn from one sample of a study of low-dose radiotherapy and immunotherapy resistance in tumors. In TCRdb, the reads were re-called with MiXCR into one record per CDR3 protein. The repertoire consists of about 100,000 distinct CDR3 sequences, with 20% to 25% occurring once and the leading ten covering approximately 4%. This specimen consisted of PBMCs, obtained after low-dose radiotherapy plus immunotherapy. These TCRs come from a male donor with prostate cancer. Both conserved end residues are part of each CDR3. The D gene is left open where the match is weak. Expanded clones are given a class, and other clones once, few, many or no size at all.

j_call | d_call | clone_size | v_call | cdr3_nt | cdr3_aa
TRBJ2-2 | NA | many | TRBV14 | TGTGCCAGCAGCCAAGATCGGGTCCTTGGGCCGAACACCGGGGAGCTGTTTTTT | CASSQDRVLGPNTGELFF
TRBJ1-6 | TRBD1 | many | TRBV30 | TGTGCCTGGAGTACCACGGGGCAGGGGGAGTCACCCCTCCACTTT | CAWSTTGQGESPLHF
TRBJ2-1 | NA | NA | TRBV27 | TGTGCCAGCAGAACACGAGGGGATCGTCCCTACAATGAGCAGTTCTTC | CASRTRGDRPYNEQFF
TRBJ2-3 | TRBD1 | NA | TRBV24-1 | TGTGCCACCAGTGAGACGAAAGGACAGGGCGGAGATACGCAGTATTTT | CATSETKGQGGDTQYF
TRBJ2-4 | NA | NA | TRBV23-1 | TGCGCCAGCAGTCAATGCGCGTGCGGGGCGGGCAAAAACATTCAGTACTTC | CASSQCACGAGKNIQYF
TRBJ2-7 | NA | many | TRBV6-2/TRBV6-3 | TGTGCCAGCAGTTACTTCCCCTCTGCCCACGAGCAGTACTTC | CASSYFPSAHEQYF
TRBJ1-6 | TRBD1 | many | TRBV10-1 | TGCGCCAGCAGTGAAGGGACAGACAGAAATTCACCCCTCCACTTT | CASSEGTDRNSPLHF
TRBJ2-5 | NA | many | TRBV19 | TGTGCCACGGGGGCTTTAGGGGAGACCCAGTACTTC | CATGALGETQYF
TRBJ1-1 | TRBD1 | few | TRBV2 | TGTGCCAGCAGCCAACAGGGGGAAGACACTGAAGCTTTCTTT | CASSQQGEDTEAFF
TRBJ2-7 | TRBD1 | NA | TRBV20-1 | TGCAGTGCGTGGGGTACCGGGACAGGACCCTACGAGCAGTACTTC | CSAWGTGTGPYEQYF
TRBJ2-1 | NA | NA | TRBV11-2 | TGTGCCAGCTCTCCGACTGGACGGGGTGAGCAGTTCTTC | CASSPTGRGEQFF
TRBJ1-5 | TRBD1 | many | TRBV4-2 | TGTGCCAGCAGCCAAGATCTCAGGGGGTATCAGCCCCAGCATTTT | CASSQDLRGYQPQHF
TRBJ2-7 | TRBD2 | NA | TRBV13 | TGTGCCAGCAGCCCCAGCGGGGGGGCCCTCGAGCAGTACTTC | CASSPSGGALEQYF
TRBJ2-1 | NA | many | TRBV4-1 | TGCGCCAGCAGACAGGTGGGTGGCGACCCGGGAGAAAAGTTCTTC | CASRQVGGDPGEKFF
TRBJ2-2 | TRBD1 | NA | TRBV20-1 | TGCAGTGCCTCCGGGACAGCCCCGAGCACCGGGGAGCTGTTTTTT | CSASGTAPSTGELFF
TRBJ1-6 | TRBD1 | NA | TRBV28 | TGTGCCAGCAGTTTATCGTATCGACAGGGCCCACATTCACCCCTCCACTTT | CASSLSYRQGPHSPLHF
TRBJ2-5 | NA | many | TRBV7-7 | TGTGCCAGCAGCTTAGCCGGGGGCCCGGGAGAGACCCAGTACTTC | CASSLAGGPGETQYF
TRBJ1-2 | NA | many | TRBV11-2 | TGTGCCAGCAGCAAACCTGGACGCCGAACTAACTATGGCTACACCTTC | CASSKPGRRTNYGYTF
TRBJ2-5 | TRBD2 | many | TRBV5-1 | TGCGCCAGCAGCGTGACGGGGGGGAGCCAAGAGACCCAGTACTTC | CASSVTGGSQETQYF
TRBJ2-2 | NA | few | TRBV23-1 | NA | CARGPALKKHRGAVFF
TRBJ2-7 | TRBD1 | many | TRBV14 | TGTGCCAGCAGCGCGGGACAGGGGCCCTACGAGCAGTACTTC | CASSAGQGPYEQYF
TRBJ2-6 | NA | many | TRBV7-2 | TGTGCCAGCAGCTTCATGGGCTTCTCTGGGGCCAACGTCCTGACTTTC | CASSFMGFSGANVLTF
TRBJ1-6 | TRBD1 | many | TRBV29-1 | TGCAGCGCCCAGACAGGGGAGGTGGGTTCACCCCTCCACTTT | CSAQTGEVGSPLHF